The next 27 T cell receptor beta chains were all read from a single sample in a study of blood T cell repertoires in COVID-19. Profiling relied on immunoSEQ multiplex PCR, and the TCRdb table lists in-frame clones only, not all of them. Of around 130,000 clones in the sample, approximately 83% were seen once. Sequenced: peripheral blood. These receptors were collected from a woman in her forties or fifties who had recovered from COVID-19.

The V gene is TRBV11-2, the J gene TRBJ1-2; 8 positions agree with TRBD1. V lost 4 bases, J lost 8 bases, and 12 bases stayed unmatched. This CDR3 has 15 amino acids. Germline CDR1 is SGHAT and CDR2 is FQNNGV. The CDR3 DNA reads TGTGCCAGCAGCTCTCCTCGGACAGGGCGGCGGGGCTACACCTTC. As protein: CASSSPRTGRRGYTF. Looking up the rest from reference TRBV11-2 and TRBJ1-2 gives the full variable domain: EAGVAQSPRYKIIEKRQSVAFWCNPISGHATLYWYQQILGQGPKLLIQFQNNGVVDDSQLPKDRFSAERLKGVDSTLKIQPAKLEDSAVYLCASSSPRTGRRGYTFGSGTRLTVV.

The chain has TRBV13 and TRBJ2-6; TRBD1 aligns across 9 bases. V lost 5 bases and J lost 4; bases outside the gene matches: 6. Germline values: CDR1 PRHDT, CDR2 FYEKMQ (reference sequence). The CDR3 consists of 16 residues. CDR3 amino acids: CASSPDRGWGANVLTF. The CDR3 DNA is TGTGCCAGCAGCCCCGACAGGGGGTGGGGGGCCAACGTCCTGACTTTC.

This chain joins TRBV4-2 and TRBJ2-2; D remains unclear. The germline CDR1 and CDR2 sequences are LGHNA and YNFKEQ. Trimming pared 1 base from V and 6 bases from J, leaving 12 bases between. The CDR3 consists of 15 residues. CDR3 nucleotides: TGTGCCAGCAGCCAAGTAAATAGTTATTCCGGGGAGCTGTTTTTT. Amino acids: CASSQVNSYSGELFF.

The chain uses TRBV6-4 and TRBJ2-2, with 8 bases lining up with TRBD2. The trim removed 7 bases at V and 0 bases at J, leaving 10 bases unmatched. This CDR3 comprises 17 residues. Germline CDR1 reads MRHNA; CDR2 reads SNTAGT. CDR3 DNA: TGTGCCAGCAAGGAGCCAGACGGGGGGGCGAACACCGGGGAGCTGTTTTTT. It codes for CASKEPDGGANTGELFF.

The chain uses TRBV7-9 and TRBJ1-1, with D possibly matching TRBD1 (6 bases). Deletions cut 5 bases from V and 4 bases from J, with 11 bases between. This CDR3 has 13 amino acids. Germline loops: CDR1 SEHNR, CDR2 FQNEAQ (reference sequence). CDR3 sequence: CASSRNRVTEAFF. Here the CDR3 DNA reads TGTGCCAGCAGCCGAAACAGGGTCACTGAAGCTTTCTTT. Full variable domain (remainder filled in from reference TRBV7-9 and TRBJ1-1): DTGVSQNPRHKITKRGQNVTFRCDPISEHNRLYWYRQTLGQGPEFLTYFQNEAQLEKSRLLSDRFSAERPKGSFSTLEIQRTEQGDSAMYLCASSRNRVTEAFFGQGTRLTVV.

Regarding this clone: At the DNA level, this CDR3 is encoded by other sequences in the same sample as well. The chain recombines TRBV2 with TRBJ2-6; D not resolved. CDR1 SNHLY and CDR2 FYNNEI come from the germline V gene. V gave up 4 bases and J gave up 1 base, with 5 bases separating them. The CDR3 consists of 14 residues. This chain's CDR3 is CASSVESGANVLTF. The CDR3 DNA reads TGTGCCAGCAGTGTAGAATCTGGGGCCAACGTCCTGACTTTC.

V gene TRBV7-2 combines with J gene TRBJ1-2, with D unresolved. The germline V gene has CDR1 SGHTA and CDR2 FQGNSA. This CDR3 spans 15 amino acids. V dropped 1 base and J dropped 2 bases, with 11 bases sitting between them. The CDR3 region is CASSLVVGTNYGYTF. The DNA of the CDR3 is TGTGCCAGCAGCTTAGTGGTTGGTACAAACTATGGCTACACCTTC.

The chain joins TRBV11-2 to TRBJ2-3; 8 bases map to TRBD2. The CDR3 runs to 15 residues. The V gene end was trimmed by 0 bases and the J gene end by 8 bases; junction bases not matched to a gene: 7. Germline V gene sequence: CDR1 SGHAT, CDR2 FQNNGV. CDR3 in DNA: TGTGCCAGCAGCTTAGATTCGGGGGGGCGGGCTACGCAGTATTTT. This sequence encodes CASSLDSGGRATQYF.

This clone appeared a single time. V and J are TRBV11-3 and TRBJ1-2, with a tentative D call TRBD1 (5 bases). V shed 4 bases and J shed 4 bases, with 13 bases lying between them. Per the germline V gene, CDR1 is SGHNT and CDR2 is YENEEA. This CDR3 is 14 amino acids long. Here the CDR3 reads CASSSSGGPYGYTF. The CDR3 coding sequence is TGTGCCAGCAGCTCCTCCGGGGGTCCCTATGGCTACACCTTC.

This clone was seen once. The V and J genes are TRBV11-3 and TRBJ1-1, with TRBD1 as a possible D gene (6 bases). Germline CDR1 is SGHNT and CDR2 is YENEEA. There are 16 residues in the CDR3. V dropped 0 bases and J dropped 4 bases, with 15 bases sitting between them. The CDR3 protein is CASSLDRWGQVTEAFF. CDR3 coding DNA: TGTGCCAGCAGCTTAGATCGATGGGGGCAGGTCACTGAAGCTTTCTTT. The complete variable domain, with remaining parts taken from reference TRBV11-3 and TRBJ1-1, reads EAGVVQSPRYKIIEKKQPVAFWCNPISGHNTLYWYLQNLGQGPELLIRYENEEAVDDSQLPKDRFSAERLKGVDSTLKIQPAELGDSAVYLCASSLDRWGQVTEAFFGQGTRLTVV.

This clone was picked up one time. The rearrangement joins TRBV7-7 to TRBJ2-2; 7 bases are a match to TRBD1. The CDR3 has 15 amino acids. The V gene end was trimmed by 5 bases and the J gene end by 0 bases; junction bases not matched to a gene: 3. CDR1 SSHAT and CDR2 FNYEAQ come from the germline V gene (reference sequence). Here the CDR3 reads CASSPDRANTGELFF. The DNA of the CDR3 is TGTGCCAGCAGCCCAGACAGGGCGAACACCGGGGAGCTGTTTTTT.

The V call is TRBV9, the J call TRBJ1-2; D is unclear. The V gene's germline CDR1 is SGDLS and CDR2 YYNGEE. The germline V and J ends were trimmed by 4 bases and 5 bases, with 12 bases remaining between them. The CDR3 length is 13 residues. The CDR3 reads CASSSEGRYGYTF. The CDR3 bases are TGTGCCAGCAGCTCAGAGGGTAGATATGGCTACACCTTC.

The CDR3 reads CASSPGGPYNEQFF. The CDR3 nucleotides are TGTGCCAGCAGCCCCGGGGGACCTTACAATGAGCAGTTCTTC. The chain employs TRBV5-4 and TRBJ2-1, with D perhaps matching TRBD2 (6 bases). The V gene's germline CDR1 is SGHNT and CDR2 YYREEE (reference sequence). The CDR3 totals 14 residues. The ends were cut back, 4 bases at V and 4 bases at J, with 12 bases in the middle.

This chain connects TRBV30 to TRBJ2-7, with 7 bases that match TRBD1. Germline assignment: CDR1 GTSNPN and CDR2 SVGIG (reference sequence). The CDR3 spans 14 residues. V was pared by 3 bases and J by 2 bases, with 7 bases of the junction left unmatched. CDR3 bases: TGTGCCTGGAGACTACAGGGGCCAGCCTACGAGCAGTACTTC. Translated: CAWRLQGPAYEQYF.

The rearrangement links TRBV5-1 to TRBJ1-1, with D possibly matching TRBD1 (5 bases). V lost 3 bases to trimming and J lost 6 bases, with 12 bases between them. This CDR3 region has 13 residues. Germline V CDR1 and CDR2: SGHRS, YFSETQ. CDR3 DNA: TGCGCCAGCAGCTCCTACACGACAGCTGAAGCTTTCTTT. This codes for CASSSYTTAEAFF.

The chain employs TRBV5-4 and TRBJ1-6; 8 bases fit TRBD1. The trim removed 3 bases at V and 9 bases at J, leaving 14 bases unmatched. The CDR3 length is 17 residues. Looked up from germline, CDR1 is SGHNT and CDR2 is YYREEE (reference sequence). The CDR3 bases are TGTGCCAGCAGCTCTGTGGGGGGGACAGGAGGTAGTTCACCCCTCCACTTT. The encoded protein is CASSSVGGTGGSSPLHF.

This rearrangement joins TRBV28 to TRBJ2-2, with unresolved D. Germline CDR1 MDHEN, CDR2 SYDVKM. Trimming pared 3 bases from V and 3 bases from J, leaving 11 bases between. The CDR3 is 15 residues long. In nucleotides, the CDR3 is TGTGCCAGCAGTTTCGACCCGACTTACACCGGGGAGCTGTTTTTT. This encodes CASSFDPTYTGELFF. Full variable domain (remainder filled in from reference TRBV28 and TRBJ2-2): DVKVTQSSRYLVKRTGEKVFLECVQDMDHENMFWYRQDPGLGLRLIYFSYDVKMKEKGDIPEGYSVSREKKERFSLILESASTNQTSMYLCASSFDPTYTGELFFGEGSRLTVL.

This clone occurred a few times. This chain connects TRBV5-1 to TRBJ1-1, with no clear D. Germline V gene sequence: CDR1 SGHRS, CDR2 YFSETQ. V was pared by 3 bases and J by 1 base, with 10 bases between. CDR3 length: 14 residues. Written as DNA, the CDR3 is TGCGCCAGCAGCTCCCAGCCAGGGAACACTGAAGCTTTCTTT. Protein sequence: CASSSQPGNTEAFF.

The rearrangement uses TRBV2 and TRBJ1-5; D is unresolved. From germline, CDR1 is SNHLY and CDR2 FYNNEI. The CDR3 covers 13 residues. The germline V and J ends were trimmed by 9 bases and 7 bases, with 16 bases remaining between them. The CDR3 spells CASRVEGYQPQHF. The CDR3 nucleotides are TGTGCCAGTCGAGTCGAGGGTTACCAGCCCCAGCATTTT.

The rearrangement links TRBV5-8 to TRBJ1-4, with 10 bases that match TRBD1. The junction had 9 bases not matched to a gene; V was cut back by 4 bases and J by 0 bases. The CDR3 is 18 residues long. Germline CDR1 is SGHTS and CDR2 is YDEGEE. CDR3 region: CASSQGQGIGATNEKLFF. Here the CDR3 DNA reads TGTGCCAGCAGCCAGGGACAGGGGATAGGTGCAACTAATGAAAAACTGTTTTTT.

The CDR3, as DNA: TGTGCCAGCAAAAACAGGGGCCTCACTGAAGCTTTCTTT. Residues: CASKNRGLTEAFF. The rearrangement joins TRBV12-3 or TRBV12-4 to TRBJ1-1; 7 bases agree with TRBD1. The CDR3 length is 13 residues. J gave up 4 bases and V 7 bases, and 6 bases lay outside the gene matches.

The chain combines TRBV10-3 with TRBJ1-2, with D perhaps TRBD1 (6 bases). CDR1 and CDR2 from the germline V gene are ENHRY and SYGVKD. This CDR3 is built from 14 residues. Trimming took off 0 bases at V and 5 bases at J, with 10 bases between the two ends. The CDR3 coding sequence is TGTGCCATCAGTGAGTCTGACAGGTTTTATGGCTACACCTTC. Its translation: CAISESDRFYGYTF.

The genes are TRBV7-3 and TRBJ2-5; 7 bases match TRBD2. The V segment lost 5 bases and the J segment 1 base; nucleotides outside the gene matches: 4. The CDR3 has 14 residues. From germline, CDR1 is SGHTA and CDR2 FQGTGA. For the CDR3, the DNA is TGTGCCAGCAGCGACACGGGGGGCCAAGAGACCCAGTACTTC. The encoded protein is CASSDTGGQETQYF. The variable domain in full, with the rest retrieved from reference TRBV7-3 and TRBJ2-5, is GAGVSQTPSNKVTEKGKYVELRCDPISGHTALYWYRQSLGQGPEFLIYFQGTGAADDSGLPNDRFFAVRPEGSVSTLKIQRTERGDSAVYLCASSDTGGQETQYFGPGTRLLVL.

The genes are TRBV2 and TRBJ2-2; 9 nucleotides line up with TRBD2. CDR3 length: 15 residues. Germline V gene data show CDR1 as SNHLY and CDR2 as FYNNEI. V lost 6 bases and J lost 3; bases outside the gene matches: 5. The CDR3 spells CASRRAGGDTGELFF. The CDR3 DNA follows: TGTGCCAGCAGGAGGGCGGGAGGGGACACCGGGGAGCTGTTTTTT.

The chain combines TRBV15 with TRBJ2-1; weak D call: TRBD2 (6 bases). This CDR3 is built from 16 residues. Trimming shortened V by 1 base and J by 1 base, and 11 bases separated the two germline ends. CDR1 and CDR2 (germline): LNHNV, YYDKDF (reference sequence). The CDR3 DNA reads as TGTGCCACCAGCAGAGTGGGAGGCCGATCCTACAATGAGCAGTTCTTC. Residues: CATSRVGGRSYNEQFF.

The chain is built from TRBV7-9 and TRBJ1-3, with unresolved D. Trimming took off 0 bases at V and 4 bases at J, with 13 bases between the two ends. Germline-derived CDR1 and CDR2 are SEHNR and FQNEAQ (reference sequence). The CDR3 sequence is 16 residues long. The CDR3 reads CASSLALAVVGNTIYF. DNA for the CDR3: TGTGCCAGCAGCTTAGCCCTAGCAGTAGTCGGAAACACCATATATTTT.

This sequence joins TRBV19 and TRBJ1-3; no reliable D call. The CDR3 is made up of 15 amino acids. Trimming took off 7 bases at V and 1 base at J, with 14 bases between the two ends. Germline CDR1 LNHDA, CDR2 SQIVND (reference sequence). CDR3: CASTLGWASGNTIYF. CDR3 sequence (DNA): TGTGCCAGTACCCTTGGGTGGGCGTCTGGAAACACCATATATTTT.